Below are 11 T cell receptor beta chains sequenced from a single sample in a study of regulatory T cells in long-lasting Graves disease. To make TCR beta libraries, researchers used iRepertoire HTBI primers and Arm-PCR of CDR3 regions. TCRdb re-called the multiplex PCR reads through MiXCR, storing one row per CDR3 protein. The table includes around 450,000 distinct CDR3 sequences, under 25% detected once. Time point reported: persistent/refractory GD, antithyroid drugs over 5 years with positive TRAb. PBMCs provided the RNA from which the TCR library was made. The specimen comprised peripheral blood mononuclear cells (PBMCs), sampled when the disease was refractory, from a patient treated with antithyroid drugs. These receptors were obtained from a female donor with Graves disease.

This clonotype was observed at least ten times. This chain uses TRBV5-1 with TRBJ1-4; no definite D call. Germline CDR1 SGHRS, CDR2 YFSETQ. Trimming left V 4 bases short and J 3 bases short, with 7 bases between. The CDR3 consists of 13 residues. Here the CDR3 reads CASSPAANEKLFF. The CDR3 coding sequence is TGCGCCAGCAGCCCGGCAGCTAATGAAAAACTGTTTTTT.

This clonotype was seen many times. The chain is built from TRBV28 and TRBJ2-5; tentative D call: TRBD1 (5 bases). The CDR3 totals 15 residues. V was pared by 1 base and J by 3 bases, with 12 bases between. Germline V gene lookup returns CDR1 MDHEN and CDR2 SYDVKM. Here the CDR3 reads CASSLYQGPEETQYF. CDR3 nucleotide sequence: TGTGCCAGCAGTTTATACCAGGGCCCCGAAGAGACCCAGTACTTC.

This clonotype was counted between two and nine times. The chain uses TRBV4-1 and TRBJ1-5; 11 bases match TRBD1. The CDR3 covers 16 residues. V lost 0 bases to trimming and J lost 4 bases; unmatched junction nucleotides: 2. The germline gives CDR1 MGHRA, CDR2 YSYEKL. As DNA, the CDR3 is TGCGCCAGCAGCCAAGAGGGACAGGGGGGTAATCAGCCCCAGCATTTT. Translated, it gives CASSQEGQGGNQPQHF.

The chain joins TRBV15 to TRBJ2-7, with TRBD1 matching over 9 bases. The germline gives CDR1 LNHNV, CDR2 YYDKDF (reference sequence). The CDR3 sequence is 15 residues long. Trimming removed 6 bases from V and 0 bases from J; junction bases left unmatched: 6. The CDR3 protein is CATRVGTGSSYEQYF. The CDR3, as DNA: TGTGCCACCAGAGTTGGGACAGGGAGCTCCTACGAGCAGTACTTC.

This sequence joins TRBV11-2 and TRBJ2-3; either TRBD1 or TRBD2 may fit D (5 bases each). The CDR3 is 16 residues long. The V end was cut by 1 base, the J end by 0 bases, with 11 bases between. Per the germline V gene, CDR1 is SGHAT and CDR2 is FQNNGV. CDR3: CASSLVGGKSTDTQYF. CDR3 DNA sequence: TGTGCCAGCAGCTTAGTTGGGGGAAAAAGCACAGATACGCAGTATTTT.

The V and J genes are TRBV12-3 or TRBV12-4 and TRBJ1-5; tentatively, D is TRBD1 (5 bases). V lost 4 bases and J 0 bases, leaving 28 bases between the germline ends. CDR3 length equals 21 residues. The CDR3 protein is CASSSLSRFGGGISSNQPQHF. The DNA for the CDR3 is TGTGCCAGCAGTTCTCTTTCTAGGTTCGGGGGGGGTATATCTAGCAATCAGCCCCAGCATTTT.

The J gene is TRBJ1-1, the V gene TRBV6-2 or TRBV6-3; 7 nucleotides align to TRBD1. From germline, CDR1 is MNHEY and CDR2 SVGEGT. There are 15 residues in the CDR3. The V and J ends lost 10 bases and 0 bases, in that order; junction bases with no gene match: 11. The DNA for the CDR3 is TGTGCCACCACCGGGACAGCCCTTATGAACACTGAAGCTTTCTTT. Protein product: CATTGTALMNTEAFF.

This clonotype has more than one count but fewer than ten. The chain links TRBV7-9 to TRBJ1-1; possible D gene TRBD1, 6 bases. This CDR3 comprises 12 residues. Trimming took off 10 bases at V and 0 bases at J, with 9 bases between the two ends. Germline values: CDR1 SEHNR, CDR2 FQNEAQ (reference sequence). CDR3 DNA sequence: TGTGCCACTGGACAGATGAACACTGAAGCTTTCTTT. Its translation is CATGQMNTEAFF.

The V call is TRBV5-1, the J call TRBJ1-3; D call uncertain. V was shortened by 0 bases and J by 0 bases, with 7 bases between the two germline ends. The germline V gene has CDR1 SGHRS and CDR2 YFSETQ. The CDR3 loop spans 15 amino acids. CDR3: CASSLEPISGNTIYF. The CDR3 DNA reads as TGCGCCAGCAGCTTGGAACCTATCTCTGGAAACACCATATATTTT.

This clonotype was recorded a few times. CDR3 sequence: CASRLTGVPEAFF. The CDR3 nucleotides read TGTGCCAGCAGGCTAACAGGGGTTCCTGAAGCTTTCTTT. The chain combines TRBV7-2 with TRBJ1-1; 7 bases line up with TRBD1. CDR3 length: 13 amino acids. The germline V gene has CDR1 SGHTA and CDR2 FQGNSA. Trimming at V came to 6 bases and at J to 6 bases, leaving 7 bases not matched to a gene.

The chain has TRBV10-3 and TRBJ1-6; no definite D call. Germline V gene lookup returns CDR1 ENHRY and CDR2 SYGVKD. This CDR3 is built from 14 residues. Trimming removed 2 bases from V and 7 bases from J, with 9 bases in between. The CDR3 spells CAISEILENSPLHF. CDR3 DNA sequence: TGTGCCATCAGTGAGATCTTGGAGAATTCACCCCTCCACTTT.